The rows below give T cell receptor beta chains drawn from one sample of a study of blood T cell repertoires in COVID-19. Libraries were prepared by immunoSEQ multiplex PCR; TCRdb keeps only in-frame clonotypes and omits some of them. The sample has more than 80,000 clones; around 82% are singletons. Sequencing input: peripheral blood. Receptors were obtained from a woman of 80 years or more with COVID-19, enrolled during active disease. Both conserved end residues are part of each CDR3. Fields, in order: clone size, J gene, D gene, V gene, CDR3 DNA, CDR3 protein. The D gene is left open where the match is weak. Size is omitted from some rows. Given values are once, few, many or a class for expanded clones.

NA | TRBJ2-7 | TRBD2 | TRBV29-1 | TGCAGCGTTGCGGGAGGGAGGGGACCCTACGAGCAGTACTTC | CSVAGGRGPYEQYF
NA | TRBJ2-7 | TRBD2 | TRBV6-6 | TGTGCCAGCAGGCCTAGCGGTACCTACGAGCAGTACTTC | CASRPSGTYEQYF
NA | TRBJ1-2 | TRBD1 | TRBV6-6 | TGTGCCAGCAGTCCCGGGACAGGGAATCACTATGGCTACACCTTC | CASSPGTGNHYGYTF
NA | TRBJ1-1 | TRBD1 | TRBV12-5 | TGTGCTAGTGGTGCCCGCAGGGGGCGAGGCACTGAAGCTTTCTTT | CASGARRGRGTEAFF
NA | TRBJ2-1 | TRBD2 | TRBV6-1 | TGTGCCAGCAGTGAAGCGCCTAGCGGGGGATACAATGAGCAGTTCTTC | CASSEAPSGGYNEQFF
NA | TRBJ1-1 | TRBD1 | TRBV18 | TGTGCCAGCTCACCGCGACAGGGGGCCGGAGAAGTTGAAGCTTTCTTT | CASSPRQGAGEVEAFF
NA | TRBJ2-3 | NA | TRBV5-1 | TGCGCCAGCACAGAAGTAGGGGCAGATACGCAGTATTTT | CASTEVGADTQYF
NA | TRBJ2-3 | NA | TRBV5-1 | TGCGCCAGCAGCGACTCTCAAAGCACAGATACGCAGTATTTT | CASSDSQSTDTQYF
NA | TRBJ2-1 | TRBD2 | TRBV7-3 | TGTGCCAGCAGCTTAGATCCTAGCGGGACCCACAATGAGCAGTTCTTC | CASSLDPSGTHNEQFF
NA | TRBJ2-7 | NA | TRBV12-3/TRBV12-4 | TGTGCCAGCCTCAGGTCCCCGATTTACGAGCAGTACTTC | CASLRSPIYEQYF
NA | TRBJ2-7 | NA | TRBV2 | TGTGCCAGCAGCGGGCAGGGTTACGAGCAGTACTTC | CASSGQGYEQYF
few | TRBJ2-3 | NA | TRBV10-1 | TGCGCCAGCAGTGAGTCGGCCCCCACGGGTCGTTATGCGCAGTATTTT | CASSESAPTGRYAQYF
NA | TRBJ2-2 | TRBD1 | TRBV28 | TGTGCCAGTCGAGGTTCACCGGGACAGGGGATCACCGGGGAGCTGTTTTTT | CASRGSPGQGITGELFF
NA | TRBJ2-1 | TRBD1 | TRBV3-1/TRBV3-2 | TGTGCCAGCAGCCTGGGACAGGGGTACAATGAGCAGTTCTTC | CASSLGQGYNEQFF
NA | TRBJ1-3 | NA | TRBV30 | TGTGCCGGGGCAAAAGACAGAGTATCTGGAAACACCATATATTTT | CAGAKDRVSGNTIYF
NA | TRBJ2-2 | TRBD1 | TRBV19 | TGTGCCAGTAGTCTTACGGGACAGGGGGTGACCGGGGAGCTGTTTTTT | CASSLTGQGVTGELFF
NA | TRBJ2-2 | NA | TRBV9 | TGTGCCAGCAGGCCTAGTAGCACCGGGGAGCTGTTTTTT | CASRPSSTGELFF
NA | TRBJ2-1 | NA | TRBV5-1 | TGCGCCAGCAGCCCCGGACTTTTCTCCTACAATGAGCAGTTCTTC | CASSPGLFSYNEQFF
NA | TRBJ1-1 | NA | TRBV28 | TGTGCCAGCAGTTGGGGCCCGAACACTGAAGCTTTCTTT | CASSWGPNTEAFF
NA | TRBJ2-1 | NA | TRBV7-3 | TGTGCCAGCAGCCCCAAGGGGTTCTTATACAATGAGCAGTTCTTC | CASSPKGFLYNEQFF
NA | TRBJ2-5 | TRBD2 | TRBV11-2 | TGTGCCAGCCGCTGGAGGGGAGCTAGCGGGGTAGAGACCCAGTACTTC | CASRWRGASGVETQYF
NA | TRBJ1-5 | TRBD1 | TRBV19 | TGTGCCAGTAGTATAAGGGACAGAGCCCCAAATCAGCCCCAGCATTTT | CASSIRDRAPNQPQHF
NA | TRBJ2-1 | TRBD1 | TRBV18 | TGTGCCAGCTCACCCCGGGAAGGGGGCGGTGAGCAGTTCTTC | CASSPREGGGEQFF
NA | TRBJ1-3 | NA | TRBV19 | TGTGCCAGTAGTCTCGCTGTGAGTTCTGGAAACACCATATATTTT | CASSLAVSSGNTIYF
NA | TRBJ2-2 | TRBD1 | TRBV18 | TGTGCCAGCTCGGGGGGACAGGCAGTCCGGGAGCTGTTTTTT | CASSGGQAVRELFF
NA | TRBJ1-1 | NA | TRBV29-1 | TGCAGCGTTTGGGACAACATGAACACTGAAGCTTTCTTT | CSVWDNMNTEAFF
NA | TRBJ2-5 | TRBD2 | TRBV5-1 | TGCGCCAGCAGCTTGGGACCCGGGAGGGGCGAGACCCAGTACTTC | CASSLGPGRGETQYF
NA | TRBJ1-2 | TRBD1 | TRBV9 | TGTGCCAGCAGCTCTCAATCGACAGGGGGGGTAGACTATGGCTACACCTTC | CASSSQSTGGVDYGYTF
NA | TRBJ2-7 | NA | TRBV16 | TGTGCCAGCAGCCAATCATTCGCAGGCGAGCAGTACTTC | CASSQSFAGEQYF
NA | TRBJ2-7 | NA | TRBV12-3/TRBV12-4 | TGTGCCAGCAGTTTCTTTCAGGGGTCGGCGCAGTACTTC | CASSFFQGSAQYF
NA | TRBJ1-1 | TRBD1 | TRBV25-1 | TGTGCCTGTACCGGGACAGCGAACACTGAAGCTTTCTTT | CACTGTANTEAFF
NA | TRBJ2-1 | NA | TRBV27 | TGTGCCAGCAGTTTGGGGGGGCCCAACTCCGGCGATGAGCAGTTCTTC | CASSLGGPNSGDEQFF